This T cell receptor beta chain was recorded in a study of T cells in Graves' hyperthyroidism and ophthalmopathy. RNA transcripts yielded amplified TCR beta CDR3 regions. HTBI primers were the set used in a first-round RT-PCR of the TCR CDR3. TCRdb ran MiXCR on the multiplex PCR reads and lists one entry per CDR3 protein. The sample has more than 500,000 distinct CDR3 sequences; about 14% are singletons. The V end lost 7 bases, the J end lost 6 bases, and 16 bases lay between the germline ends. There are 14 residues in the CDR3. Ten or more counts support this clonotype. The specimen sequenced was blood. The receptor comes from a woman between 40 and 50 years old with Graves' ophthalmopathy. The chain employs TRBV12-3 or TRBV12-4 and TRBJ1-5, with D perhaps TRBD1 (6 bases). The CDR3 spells CASTPGQIGQPQHF. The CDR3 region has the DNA TGTGCCAGCACCCCCGGACAGATCGGTCAGCCCCAGCATTTT.